This T cell receptor beta chain was documented in a study of blood T cell repertoires in COVID-19. Study details: The United States, Italy and Spain were the sources of the acute and convalescent COVID-19 samples. T cells, B-cell-depleted T cells, or PBMCs supplied cDNA or gDNA.

The CDR3 has 17 residues. V was clipped by 4 bases and J by 0 bases; unmatched bases: 10. From germline, CDR1 is SGHRS and CDR2 YFSETQ. In the authors' methods: Estimation of nucleated cell counts relied on the amplification of reference gene primers. Profiling relied on immunoSEQ multiplex PCR, and the TCRdb table lists in-frame clones only, not all of them. V and J calls and clone size are given by that table; D and trimming were obtained from the DNA. Here the sample spans about 180,000 clones, 90% to 95% being singletons. This sequence joins TRBV5-1 and TRBJ2-3; 8 bases match TRBD2. The TCR was taken from a middle-aged man with acute or convalescent COVID-19. Sequences were obtained from peripheral blood. CDR3 DNA: TGCGCCAGCAGCCTTGGGACTAGTGGGACTAGCACAGATACGCAGTATTTT. This gives the protein CASSLGTSGTSTDTQYF.